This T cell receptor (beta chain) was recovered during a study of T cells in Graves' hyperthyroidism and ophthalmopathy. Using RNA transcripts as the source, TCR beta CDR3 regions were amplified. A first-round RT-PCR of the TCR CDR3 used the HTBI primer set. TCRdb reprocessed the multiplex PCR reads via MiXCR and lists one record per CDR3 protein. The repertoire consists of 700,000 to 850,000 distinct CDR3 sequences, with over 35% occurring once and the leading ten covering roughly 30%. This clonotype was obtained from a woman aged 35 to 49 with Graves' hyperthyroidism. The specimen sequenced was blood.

In nucleotides, the CDR3 is TGTGCCAGCAGCGAGAGAGGGGATTATCAGCCCCAGCATTTT. It encodes CASSERGDYQPQHF. The chain carries TRBV9 and TRBJ1-5, with D tentatively TRBD1 (5 bases). Germline V gene lookup returns CDR1 SGDLS and CDR2 YYNGEE. The CDR3 has 14 residues. Trimming removed 3 bases from V and 5 bases from J, with 12 bases in between.